Listed below are T cell receptor beta chains from one sample, sequenced in a study of T cell repertoires in cytomegalovirus infection. MiXCR, applied by TCRdb to the reads, yields one record per CDR3 protein. The sample contains approximately 490,000 distinct CDR3 sequences, about 11% of which appear only once. Input material: PBMCs. These receptors came from a human donor in good health (CMV status not recorded). Some clones in this sample may be carry-over from other donors' samples. The CDR3 runs from the conserved cysteine through the conserved F or W. The D gene is left open where the match is weak. Not every row has a clone size; where given, it reads once, few, many or a size class.

-	few	TRBV30	TRBJ1-5	TGTGCCTGGAGTTTACGGATTAATCAGCCCCAGCATTTT	CAWSLRINQPQHF
TRBD1	-	TRBV18	TRBJ2-6	TGTGCCAGCTCACCACCGTCTTTACAGGGGAGCTCTGGGGCCAACGTCCTGACTTTC	CASSPPSLQGSSGANVLTF
TRBD1	many	TRBV7-9	TRBJ1-4	TGTGCCAGCAGCTTAGCGCAGGGGGCGCTGGTGTTTTTT	CASSLAQGALVFF
-	many	TRBV18	TRBJ2-3	TGTGCCAGCTCACCGCCGGACTATGGCACAGATACGCAGTATTTT	CASSPPDYGTDTQYF
TRBD2	-	TRBV12-3/TRBV12-4	TRBJ2-1	TGTGCCAGCACCATAGCGGGAACGGGTGAGCAGTTCTTC	CASTIAGTGEQFF
-	many	TRBV6-5	TRBJ2-5	TGTGCCAGCAGTTACTCGAGGATTGCAAGACGGAGCCAAGAGACCCAGTACTTC	CASSYSRIARRSQETQYF
-	-	TRBV3-1	TRBJ1-6	TGTGCCAGCAGCCAAGGGGGAGGAGGATCACCCCTCCACTTT	CASSQGGGGSPLHF
-	few	TRBV7-9	TRBJ2-7	TGTGCCAGCAGCTTTGAGTATAGGGAATCGAGCGAGCAGTACTTC	CASSFEYRESSEQYF
TRBD1	many	TRBV20-1	TRBJ2-1	TGCAGTGCCCCTCAGGGGGTCCCCTACAATGAGCAGTTCTTC	CSAPQGVPYNEQFF
-	many	TRBV7-8	TRBJ2-6	TGTGCCAGCAGCATTCAAGACTGGTACTCTGGGGCCAACGTCCTGACTTTC	CASSIQDWYSGANVLTF
-	many	TRBV7-8	TRBJ2-1	TGTGCCAGCAGCTTATCCGAGTTGGCCCTTTCCTACAATGAGCAGTTCTTC	CASSLSELALSYNEQFF
-	many	TRBV3-1	TRBJ2-1	TGTGCCAGCAGCCAAGGACTCCCTAGCTCCTACAATGAGCAGTTCTTC	CASSQGLPSSYNEQFF
-	many	TRBV7-3	TRBJ1-2	TGTGCCAGCAGCGCTGCTGGAGGATTGGGCTACACCTTC	CASSAAGGLGYTF
-	many	TRBV20-1	TRBJ1-6	TGCAGTGCTAGAGATCGCCCTGGGGATTTTTCACCCCTCCACTTT	CSARDRPGDFSPLHF